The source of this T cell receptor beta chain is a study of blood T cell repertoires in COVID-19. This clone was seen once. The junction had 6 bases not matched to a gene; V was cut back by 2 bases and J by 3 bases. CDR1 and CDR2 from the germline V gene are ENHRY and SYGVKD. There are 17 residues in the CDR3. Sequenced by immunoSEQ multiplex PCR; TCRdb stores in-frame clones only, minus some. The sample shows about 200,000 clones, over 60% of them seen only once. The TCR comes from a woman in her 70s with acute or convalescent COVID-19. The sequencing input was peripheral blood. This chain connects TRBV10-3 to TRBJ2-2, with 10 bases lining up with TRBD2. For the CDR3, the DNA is TGTGCCATCAGTGAGGGGGGAACTAGCGGGGACACCGGGGAGCTGTTTTTT. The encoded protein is CAISEGGTSGDTGELFF.